The rows below give T cell receptor beta chains drawn from one sample of a study of cytomegalovirus exposure and HLA in healthy donors. The method was immunoSEQ multiplex PCR; TCRdb's version includes in-frame clones alone and lacks a portion of them. In the table there are roughly 130,000 clones, under 85% of which are singletons. Sequenced sample: PBMCs. These receptors all stem from a man aged 18 to 35 in good health and CMV-seronegative. The conserved cysteine and the conserved F or W are not part of the CDR3 here.

TRBV27 ASSETDREGFEQY
TRBV2 ASSDTGRAAF
TRBV7-8 ASSRWGTGNDHNGEQF
TRBV5-8 ASSLYGLRYNYGYT
TRBV30 AWITGGQDVNQPQH
TRBV4-1 ASSQATGGGDEQY
TRBV2 ASNRERGAGEQF
TRBV2 ASSDDRFNTEAF
TRBV4-1 ASSQGAGDYEQY
TRBV4-1 ASSQEALNSPLH
TRBV7-9 SSSLGQQSSYNSPLH
TRBV5-4 ASSSPGLQETQY
TRBV13 ASSLDFPDRGPYNEQF
TRBV29-1 SVGSGGYNEQF
TRBV4-3 ASSQDWRQTYYEQY
TRBV4-3 ASSQATGGGNTIY
TRBV4-2 ASSQEGQGNYGYT
TRBV27 ASGLPGQEAYGYT
TRBV4-2 ASSFATGSPLH
TRBV2 ASSVRGTRLGGYT
TRBV10-3 AIRTSGGTSTDTQY
TRBV7-9 ASSPGQFNEKLF
TRBV6-5 ASSYLSRGHYGYT
TRBV7-2 ASTLLYGYT
TRBV7-9 ASSVTGTDGYT
TRBV9 ASSSEDRPSSYEQY
TRBV5-1 ASSPRDRANYGYT
TRBV9 ASSVTSGDQETQY
TRBV5-4 ASSLSGGAYEQF
TRBV30 AWSPDIDQPQH
TRBV4-3 ASSQDLAWTQY
TRBV2 ASSEGYTSYGYT
TRBV5-1 ASSQQGFYGYT
TRBV4-1 ASSQDGPRGSDEAF
TRBV7-6 ASSPGTETPLH
TRBV5-6 ASSLGPQGWETEAF
TRBV12-5 ASGLTPTGGGYYGYT
TRBV7-2 ASSLFIGQGAGNEQF
TRBV7-9 ASGSGVYEQY
TRBV4-2 ASSQDRRVPEAF
TRBV18 ASSPPNLAGSYEQY
TRBV10-3 AISDSGLPGELF
TRBV13 ASSGEQGGGLATNEKLF
TRBV19 ASSIAPGFGYT
TRBV14 ASSQDRVAGVYEQY
TRBV18 ASSPWNRDFNEQF